The clone carrying this T cell receptor beta chain has only a few counts. The source of the sample is a study of response to subunit inactivated influenza vaccine. This CDR3 is built from 13 residues. In germline, CDR1 is SGHTA, CDR2 FQGNSA. V dropped 2 bases and J dropped 2 bases, with 7 bases sitting between them. TCRdb re-called the RT-PCR reads with MiXCR, one entry per CDR3 protein. The repertoire holds 500,000 to 700,000 distinct CDR3 sequences, with less than 25% as singletons. These same data were also listed under a study on T cells expressing NK-cell markers. That paper states: Synthesis of TCR beta cDNA relied on 5'RACE template switching carrying UMIs. In a group of roughly 6 donors, dominant NKG2C+ clonotypes represented 1.0-7.0% of CD8+ T cells.

The chain combines TRBV7-2 with TRBJ2-7, with D uncertain. The sample here was CD4+ T cells sorted from PBMCs, taken about 11 days after vaccination. This receptor was identified in a man over 45 who received an inactivated influenza vaccine. Here the CDR3 reads CASSLKSTYEQYF. CDR3 bases: TGTGCCAGCAGCTTAAAGTCCACCTACGAGCAGTACTTC.